These 5 T cell receptor beta chains came from one sample sequenced in a study of T cells in Graves' hyperthyroidism and ophthalmopathy. RNA transcripts provided the source from which TCR beta CDR3 regions were amplified. HTBI primers drove first-round RT-PCR of the TCR CDR3. MiXCR, applied by TCRdb to the multiplex PCR reads, yields one record per CDR3 protein. The table records roughly 700,000 distinct CDR3 sequences, approximately 14% of them present only once. The sequencing input was blood. Receptors originate from a woman in her late teens or twenties with Graves' hyperthyroidism.

For this clonotype: A single base separates this from a much larger clone, so it may be a read error. The chain carries TRBV25-1 and TRBJ2-5; a weak D match, TRBD1 (6 bases). V dropped 5 bases and J dropped 1 base, with 29 bases sitting between them. The CDR3 spans 20 residues. The V gene's germline CDR1 is MGHDK and CDR2 SYGVNS. The CDR3 nucleotides are TGTGCCAGCAGTCCGCCTCTCCTCAGGGGCCCGTCTCTCTTCCAAGAGACCCAGTACTTC. The encoded protein is CASSPPLLRGPSLFQETQYF.

This clonotype was seen ten or more times. The J gene is TRBJ2-7, the V gene TRBV20-1, with D possibly being TRBD2 (6 bases). Germline CDR1 reads DFQATT; CDR2 reads SNEGSKA (reference sequence). This CDR3 has 14 residues. V dropped 5 bases and J dropped 1 base, with 15 bases sitting between them. The CDR3 reads CSAGVAGRSYEQYF. DNA for the CDR3: TGCAGTGCTGGGGTGGCGGGGCGTTCCTACGAGCAGTACTTC.

In its sample, this clonotype was seen many times. The chain employs TRBV14 and TRBJ2-1; the D is unclear. Trimming removed 0 bases at V and 2 bases at J, with 8 bases between. The CDR3 contains 15 residues. Germline CDR1 is SGHDN and CDR2 is FVKESK. The CDR3 loop is CASSQDVLPYNEQFF. In nucleotides, the CDR3 is TGTGCCAGCAGCCAAGATGTCCTACCCTACAATGAGCAGTTCTTC.

As regards this clonotype: A read error may produce the germline difference seen at one junction end. The V call is TRBV19, the J call TRBJ2-1; 8 bases line up with TRBD2. Germline-derived CDR1 and CDR2 are LNHDA and SQIVND (reference sequence). The CDR3 has 14 amino acids. CDR3 loop: CASSSLADYNERFF. The CDR3 nucleotides read TGTGCCAGTAGTTCACTAGCGGACTACAATGAGCGGTTCTTC.

A note on this clonotype: Since the CDR3 does not end with the conserved phenylalanine or tryptophan, this likely comes from a read error. The V gene is TRBV7-2, the J gene TRBJ2-1; D unresolved. This CDR3 region has 16 residues. CDR1 SGHTA and CDR2 FQGNSA come from the germline V gene. V lost 1 base and J 2 bases, leaving 12 bases between the germline ends. As DNA, the CDR3 is TGTGCCAGCAGCTTAGTGGGCGTACCTACCTACAATGAGCAGTTCCTC. This sequence encodes CASSLVGVPTYNEQFL.